This T cell receptor beta chain was sequenced for a study of shared clonotypes between healthy human individuals. Generated by immunoSEQ multiplex PCR, the TCRdb table keeps only in-frame clones and is missing some. This table holds just over 2,000,000 clones, roughly 96% found once. The CDR3 covers 15 residues. Trimming shortened V by 4 bases and J by 4 bases, and 16 bases separated the two germline ends. From germline, CDR1 is SNHLY and CDR2 FYNNEI. Study-wide results and limits: About 5% was the fraction of naive CD4 clonotypes found shared across four donors.

On this clone itself: Its matching antigen is unknown.

This sequence joins TRBV2 and TRBJ1-2; the D is unclear. The sequencing input was naive CD4+ T cells sorted from blood. Subset of the sample: CD45RA+ positively selected. The TCR was taken from a man aged 18 to 29 in good health. CDR3 nucleotide sequence: TGTGCCAGCAGTGGAGATGGAAAGACGGGCTATGGCTACACCTTC. Translated, it gives CASSGDGKTGYGYTF.